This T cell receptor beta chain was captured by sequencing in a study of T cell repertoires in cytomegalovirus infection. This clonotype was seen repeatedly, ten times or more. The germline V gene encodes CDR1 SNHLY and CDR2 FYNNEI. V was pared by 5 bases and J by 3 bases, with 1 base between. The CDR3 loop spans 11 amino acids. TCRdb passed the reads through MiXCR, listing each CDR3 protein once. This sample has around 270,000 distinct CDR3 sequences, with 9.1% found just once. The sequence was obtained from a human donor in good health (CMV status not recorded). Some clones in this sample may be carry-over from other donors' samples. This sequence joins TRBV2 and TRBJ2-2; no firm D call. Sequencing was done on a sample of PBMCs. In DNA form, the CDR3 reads TGTGCCAGCAGTCACACCGGGGAGCTGTTTTTT. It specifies CASSHTGELFF.